The sequence of this T cell receptor beta chain was determined in a study of CD8 T cells in ankylosing spondylitis. V trimming: 5 bases; J trimming: 3 bases; junction bases outside the gene matches: 9. The CDR3 extends over 17 amino acids. Construction of TCR beta libraries was performed using quantitative 5'-RACE with molecular barcodes. TCRdb processed the 5' RACE reads anew with MiXCR; each CDR3 protein has one entry. Of around 770,000 distinct CDR3 sequences in the sample, 19% were seen once. The study's findings and limits: Disease-linked clones reportedly concentrated significantly in matched ankylosing spondylitis synovial fluid. In reactive arthritis synovial fluid and blood, some motif variants had been reported before. A TCR beta motif of fewer than 10 highly homologous variants seemed to mark ankylosing spondylitis blood. Clones linked to the disease showed a CD8+ phenotype. They occurred at relatively low frequencies in peripheral blood.

This clonotype showed up just a few times. Its specificity is not known. The rearrangement joins TRBV12-3 or TRBV12-4 to TRBJ2-2, with 10 bases aligning to TRBD2. The receptor was isolated from a male donor with ankylosing spondylitis. Sequencing was done on a sample of blood, either unsorted or a sorted T cell fraction (not recorded which). This chain's CDR3 is CASSPLGSGRHTGELFF. CDR3 nucleotides: TGTGCCAGCAGTCCCCTTGGTAGCGGGAGGCACACCGGGGAGCTGTTTTTT.